This T cell receptor beta chain was obtained from a study of shared clonotypes between healthy human individuals. Study-level points and caveats: Clonotype sharing levels among donors were expected to vary with sequencing depth. Larger estimated richness was generally seen in naive subsets than in memory subsets.

An assay was performed, and its level was deep. Clones were sequenced by immunoSEQ multiplex PCR, and TCRdb holds only the in-frame ones, with some missing. The sample has hundreds of thousands of clones, just over 90% seen once. The naive CD8 population came from CD45RO-negative cells selected for CCR7, without terminally differentiated effector memory CD45RA+ cells. The donor cohort consisted entirely of Caucasian adults residing in Nashville, Tennessee. As to this clone: Antigen unknown.

The sequencing input was naive CD8+ T cells sorted from blood. This receptor was taken from a young man in good health.

CDR3 DNA sequence: TGTGCCAGTAGTATAGTCGCGGGGGCCCTTACCTACAATGAGCAGTTCTTC. This translates into CASSIVAGALTYNEQFF. The rearrangement joins TRBV19 to TRBJ2-1; D might be TRBD2 (7 bases). The CDR3 is 17 amino acids. From germline, CDR1 is LNHDA and CDR2 SQIVND (reference sequence). Trimming left V 1 base short and J 2 bases short, with 15 bases between.